This TCR beta chain was identified in a study of OX40 agonist ivuxolimab in advanced cancers. The wider study: Three patients, one with hepatocellular carcinoma and two with cutaneous melanoma, achieved partial responses.

The study, taken as a whole, reports: Nonresponders, in some cases, also had low normalized T-cell clonal expansion.

In the case of this clone: Its antigen remains unidentified.

Data came from immunoSEQ multiplex PCR; TCRdb stores just in-frame clones and leaves some out. The data show more than 50,000 clones, with 65% to 90% seen just once and over 0.7% held by the top ten. Sampling times: baseline, cycle 4 day 1, cycle 7 day 1. The trim removed 5 bases at V and 8 bases at J, leaving 8 bases unmatched. Germline values: CDR1 MDHEN, CDR2 SYDVKM. The CDR3 consists of 15 residues. V gene TRBV28 combines with J gene TRBJ1-4, with TRBD1 matching over 10 bases. This sequence was found in an adult with an advanced solid tumor such as melanoma, head and neck, liver or kidney cancer. This specimen was CD4+ or CD8+ T cells sorted from blood, taken in a trial of the OX40 agonist ivuxolimab. CDR3 DNA: TGTGCCAGCAGTGGACAGGACAGGGGGGGAGAAAAACTGTTTTTT. This gives the protein CASSGQDRGGEKLFF.